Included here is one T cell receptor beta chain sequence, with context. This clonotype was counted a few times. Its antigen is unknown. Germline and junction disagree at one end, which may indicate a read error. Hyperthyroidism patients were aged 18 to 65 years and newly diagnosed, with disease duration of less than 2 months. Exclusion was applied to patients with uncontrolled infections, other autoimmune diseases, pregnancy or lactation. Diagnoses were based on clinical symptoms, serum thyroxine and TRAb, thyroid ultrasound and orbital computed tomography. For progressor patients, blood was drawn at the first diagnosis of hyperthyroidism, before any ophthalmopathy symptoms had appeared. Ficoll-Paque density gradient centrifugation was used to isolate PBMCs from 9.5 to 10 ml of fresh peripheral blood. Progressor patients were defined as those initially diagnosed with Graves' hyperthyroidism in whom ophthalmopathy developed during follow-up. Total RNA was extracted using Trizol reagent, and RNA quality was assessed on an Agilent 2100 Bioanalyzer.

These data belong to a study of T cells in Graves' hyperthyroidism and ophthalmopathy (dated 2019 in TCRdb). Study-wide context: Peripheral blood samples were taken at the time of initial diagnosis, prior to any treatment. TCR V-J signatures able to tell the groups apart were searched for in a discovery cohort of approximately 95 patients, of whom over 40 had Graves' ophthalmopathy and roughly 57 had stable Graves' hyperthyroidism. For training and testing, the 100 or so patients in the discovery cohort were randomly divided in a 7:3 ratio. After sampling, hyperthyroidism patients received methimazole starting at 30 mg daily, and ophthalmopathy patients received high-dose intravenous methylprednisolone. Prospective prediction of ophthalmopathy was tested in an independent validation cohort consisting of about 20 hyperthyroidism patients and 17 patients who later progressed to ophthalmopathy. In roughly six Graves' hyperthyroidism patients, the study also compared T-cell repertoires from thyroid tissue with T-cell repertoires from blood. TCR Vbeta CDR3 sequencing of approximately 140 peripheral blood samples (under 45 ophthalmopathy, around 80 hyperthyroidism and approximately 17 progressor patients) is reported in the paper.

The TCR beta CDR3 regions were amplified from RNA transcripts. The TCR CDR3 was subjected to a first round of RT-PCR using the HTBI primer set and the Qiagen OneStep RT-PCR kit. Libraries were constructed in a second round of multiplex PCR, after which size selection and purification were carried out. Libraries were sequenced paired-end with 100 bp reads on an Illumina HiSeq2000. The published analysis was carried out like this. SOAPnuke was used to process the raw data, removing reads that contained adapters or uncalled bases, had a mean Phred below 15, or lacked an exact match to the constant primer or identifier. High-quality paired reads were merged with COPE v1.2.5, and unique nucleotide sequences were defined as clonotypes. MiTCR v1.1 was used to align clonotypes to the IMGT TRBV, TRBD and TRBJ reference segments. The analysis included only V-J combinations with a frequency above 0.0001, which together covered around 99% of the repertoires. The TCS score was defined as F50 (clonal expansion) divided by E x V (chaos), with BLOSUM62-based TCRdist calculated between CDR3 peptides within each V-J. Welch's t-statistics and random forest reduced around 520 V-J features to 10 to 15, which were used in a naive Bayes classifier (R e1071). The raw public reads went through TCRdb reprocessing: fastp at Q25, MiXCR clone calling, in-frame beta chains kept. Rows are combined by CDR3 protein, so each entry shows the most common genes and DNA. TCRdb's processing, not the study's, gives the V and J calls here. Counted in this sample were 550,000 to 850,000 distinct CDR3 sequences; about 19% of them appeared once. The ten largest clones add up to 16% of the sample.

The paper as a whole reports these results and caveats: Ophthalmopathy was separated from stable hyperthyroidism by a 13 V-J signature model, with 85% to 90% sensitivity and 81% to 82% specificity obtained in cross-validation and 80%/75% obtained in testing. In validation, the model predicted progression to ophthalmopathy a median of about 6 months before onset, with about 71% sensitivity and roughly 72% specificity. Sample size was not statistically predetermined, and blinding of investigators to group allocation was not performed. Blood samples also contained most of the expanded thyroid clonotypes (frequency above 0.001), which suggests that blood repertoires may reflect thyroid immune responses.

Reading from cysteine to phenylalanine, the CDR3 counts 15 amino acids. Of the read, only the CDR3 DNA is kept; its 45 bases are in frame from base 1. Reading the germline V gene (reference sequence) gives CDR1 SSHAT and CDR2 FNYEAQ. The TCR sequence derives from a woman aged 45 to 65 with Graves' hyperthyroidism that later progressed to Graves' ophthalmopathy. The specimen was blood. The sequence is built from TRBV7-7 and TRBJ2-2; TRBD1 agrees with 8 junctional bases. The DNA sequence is TGTGCTAGCAGGCCCACAGGGGGATCGGCCGGGGAGCTGTTTTTT. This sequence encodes CASRPTGGSAGELFF.